The 14 T cell receptor beta chains given below trace back to one sample, sequenced in a study of blood T cells in healthy people across ages. Then a second PCR, running roughly 7 to 11 cycles, was carried out with a sample-barcoded 5' primer and a J-beta primer mix. TCRdb re-analysed the 5' RACE reads in MiXCR, keeping a single row per CDR3 protein. The table has 650,000 to 1,000,000 distinct CDR3 sequences, approximately 35% seen once. The sample taken for sequencing was blood. The receptors shown here come from a man younger than 30 in good health.

With respect to this clonotype: An end of the junction does not agree with germline; a read error may underlie this. The CDR3 spells CASSPDRYQEAQYF. DNA of the CDR3: TGTGCCAGCAGCCCAGACAGATACCAAGAGGCCCAGTACTTC. The chain links TRBV2 to TRBJ2-5, with a possible D match to TRBD1 (5 bases). This CDR3 spans 14 amino acids. Germline V gene sequence: CDR1 SNHLY, CDR2 FYNNEI. Together with reference TRBV2 and TRBJ2-5, the CDR3 gives the full variable domain: EPEVTQTPSHQVTQMGQEVILRCVPISNHLYFYWYRQILGQKVEFLVSFYNNEISEKSEIFDDQFSVERPDGSNFTLKIRSTKLEDSAMYFCASSPDRYQEAQYFGPGTRLLVL.

This clonotype has at least ten counts. V is TRBV4-3 and J is TRBJ1-1; no definite D call. The CDR3 runs 14 residues. Germline V gene sequence: CDR1 LGHNA, CDR2 YSLEER. The V end lost 0 bases, the J end lost 1 base, and 6 bases lay between the germline ends. The CDR3 protein is CASSQDLENTEAFF. In nucleotides, the CDR3 is TGCGCCAGCAGCCAAGATTTGGAGAACACTGAAGCTTTCTTT.

The gene calls are TRBV6-1 and TRBJ1-5; D perhaps matches TRBD1 (5 bases). This CDR3 contains 19 residues. The V end was cut by 5 bases, the J end by 6 bases, with 29 bases between. Germline V CDR1 and CDR2: MNHNS, SASEGT. The CDR3 loop is CASSPLTRGGRPRGQPQHF. DNA of the CDR3: TGTGCCAGCAGTCCCCTGACAAGGGGCGGACGCCCGAGGGGTCAGCCCCAGCATTTT.

The chain is built from TRBV5-6 and TRBJ2-3, with D possibly TRBD2 on 7 matching bases. Trimming shortened V by 2 bases and J by 8 bases, and 15 bases separated the two germline ends. Germline V gene sequence: CDR1 SGHDT, CDR2 YYEEEE. The CDR3 totals 14 residues. CDR3 nucleotides: TGTGCCAGCAGCTTAGGGGGGGCCGGGAGTACGCAGTATTTT. This codes for CASSLGGAGSTQYF.

This chain connects TRBV12-3 or TRBV12-4 to TRBJ2-2; TRBD1 agrees at 9 bases. With 8 bases clipped from V and 3 bases from J, the junction kept 7 bases outside the gene matches. The CDR3 covers 15 residues. CDR3 sequence (DNA): TGTGCCAGCGGAGAGAGACAGGGGGACACCGGGGAGCTGTTTTTT. Translation gives CASGERQGDTGELFF.

This clonotype was seen only a few times. DNA of the CDR3: TGTGCCAGCAGCTCTCGAGACAGGGGGATTGGCGAGCAGTACTTC. It yields the protein CASSSRDRGIGEQYF. The V and J genes are TRBV21-1 and TRBJ2-7; the table's D call, TRBD1, was not checked against the DNA. TRBV21-1 is shown as a pseudogene. CDR3 length: 15 residues.

This clonotype was detected only a few times. The CDR3 DNA is TGTGCCAGCAGCCAAGGACTAGCGGGGGGGCGGCAAGAGACCCAGTACTTC. Encoded protein: CASSQGLAGGRQETQYF. The chain uses TRBV4-2 and TRBJ2-5; 14 bases fit TRBD2. Trimming removed 1 base from V and 2 bases from J; junction bases left unmatched: 3. Germline V gene lookup returns CDR1 LGHNA and CDR2 YNFKEQ. The CDR3 loop spans 17 amino acids.

This clonotype was counted at least ten times. The chain has TRBV18 and TRBJ2-3; D is unclear. The germline CDR1 and CDR2 sequences are KGHSH and LQKENI. The V gene lost 0 bases and the J gene lost 2 bases, with 3 bases spanning the gap. The CDR3 sequence is 13 residues long. CDR3 residues: CASSPPNTDTQYF. The CDR3 DNA sequence: TGTGCCAGCTCACCACCCAACACAGATACGCAGTATTTT.

V gene TRBV6-5 combines with J gene TRBJ2-7, with 10 positions matching TRBD2. J lost 7 bases, V lost 6 bases, and 15 bases had no gene match. The CDR3 spans 16 residues. Germline lookup yields CDR1 MNHEY and CDR2 SVGAGI. The CDR3 reads CASRRPPGLAGDEQYF. CDR3 nucleotide sequence: TGTGCCAGCAGGCGTCCACCCGGTCTAGCGGGGGATGAGCAGTACTTC.

This chain connects TRBV30 to TRBJ1-2, with TRBD1 as a possible D gene (6 bases). The ends were cut back, 1 base at V and 4 bases at J, with 10 bases in the middle. This CDR3 comprises 13 residues. Germline CDR1 reads GTSNPN; CDR2 reads SVGIG (reference sequence). The CDR3 sequence: CAWSGGQRYGYTF. The CDR3 nucleotides read TGTGCCTGGAGTGGGGGGCAACGCTATGGCTACACCTTC.

V usage is TRBV29-1 and J usage is TRBJ2-5; D gene unclear. The J call may be wrong; the DNA end is better matched by TRBJ2-7. Per germline, CDR1 SQVTM and CDR2 ANQGSEA. There are 11 residues in the CDR3. Here the CDR3 DNA reads TGCAGCGTGGTCGGAACTTACGAGCAGTACTTC. It codes for CSVVGTYEQYF.

CDR3 nucleotides: TGCAGTGTCTTGGGGGGTGGCAATCAGCCCCAGCATTTT. It encodes CSVLGGGNQPQHF. This chain links TRBV20-1 with TRBJ1-5; D is possibly TRBD1 (5 bases). The germline V gene encodes CDR1 DFQATT and CDR2 SNEGSKA (reference sequence). V was shortened by 7 bases and J by 2 bases, with 12 bases between the two germline ends. The CDR3 has 13 residues.

The chain carries TRBV7-9 and TRBJ2-7, with D possibly matching TRBD1 (6 bases). The CDR3 loop spans 11 amino acids. Per the germline V gene, CDR1 is SEHNR and CDR2 is FQNEAQ (reference sequence). CDR3 DNA: TGTTCCGGAGGACAGTCCTACGAGCAGTACTTC. This encodes CSGGQSYEQYF.

This chain uses TRBV7-8 with TRBJ2-5, with 8 positions matching TRBD1. Trimming at V came to 5 bases and at J to 11 bases, leaving 10 bases not matched to a gene. CDR1 and CDR2 from the germline V gene are SGHVS and FQNEAQ. The CDR3 consists of 13 residues. CDR3: CASSPGQVNEQYF. The CDR3 DNA follows: TGTGCCAGCAGCCCGGGACAGGTAAATGAGCAGTACTTC.